Sequencing of this TCR beta chain was carried out in a study of blood T cell repertoires in COVID-19. In the authors' workflow: How many nucleated cells were present was estimated from reference gene primer amplification. Method: immunoSEQ multiplex PCR; TCRdb's copy keeps in-frame clones and lacks some. V, J and clone size reflect that table, while D and trimming were determined from the DNA. Of 650,000 to 800,000 clones listed, around 89% are singletons. This receptor was identified in a woman in her late teens or twenties with acute or convalescent COVID-19. The source material was peripheral blood.

The CDR3 is CASRPPLATGELFF. CDR3 bases: TGTGCCAGCAGACCCCCACTAGCGACCGGGGAGCTGTTTTTT. The chain has TRBV6-5 and TRBJ2-2; 7 bases are shared with TRBD2. Germline trimming cut 6 bases from V and 5 bases from J; bases unmatched to any gene: 6. Looked up from germline, CDR1 is MNHEY and CDR2 is SVGAGI. CDR3 length equals 14 residues.